This T cell receptor beta chain derives from a study of blood T cell repertoires in COVID-19. Across the study: Italy, Spain and the United States were the sources of the convalescent and acute COVID-19 samples. From T cells, B-cell-depleted T cells, or PBMCs came the material, which was cDNA or gDNA.

How the authors handled the data: Reference gene primer amplification gave estimated nucleated cell counts. TCRdb's copy holds only in-frame clones and misses some; the assay was immunoSEQ multiplex PCR. V, J and clone size are taken as reported in that table, and D and trimming were inferred from the DNA itself. This sample yields over 45,000 clones, of which 75% to 90% are seen a single time; approximately 15% belongs to the top ten. The V gene's germline CDR1 is SGHKS and CDR2 YYEKEE (reference sequence). The CDR3 spans 16 residues. V gave up 5 bases and J gave up 9 bases, with 24 bases separating them.

The rearrangement joins TRBV5-5 to TRBJ2-1; a possible D gene is TRBD2 (6 bases). What was sequenced was peripheral blood. This sequence was found in a woman aged 55-70 years with active COVID-19. The CDR3 sequence: CASRVQGSGAPPEQFF. DNA of the CDR3: TGTGCCAGCAGAGTTCAGGGTAGCGGTGCCCCTCCTGAGCAGTTCTTC.